Given below is one T cell receptor (beta chain) in context. What it binds is not known. This sample is part of a study of cytomegalovirus exposure and HLA in healthy donors. Study in general: As an earlier analysis found, 180 million or so T cells yielded around 110 million unique TCR beta sequences.

The CDR3 has 16 residues. V gave up 5 bases and J gave up 0 bases; unmatched junction bases: 9. CDR1 and CDR2 (germline): MNHNY, SVGAGI (reference sequence). 13 Jbeta primers and 60 Vbeta primers were used for the PCR. Original analysis: The count from a later analysis was some 76 million unique TCR beta chains, some 11 million of them shared. This table comes from immunoSEQ multiplex PCR, and its TCRdb copy is limited to in-frame clones, with some not included. V, J and clone size are those of that table, while D and trimming were read from the DNA. In the table there are about 180,000 clones, more than 60% of which are singletons. Study results and caveats: Compared with the roughly 700-donor mean, an Asian-associated ancestry cluster reportedly had fewer N-insertions, according to a later analysis. Earlier findings revealed that most TCR beta V segments proved productive either about 87% or about 30% of the time.

The chain recombines TRBV6-6 with TRBJ1-1, with TRBD1 matching over 7 bases. Sequencing was performed on PBMCs. The TCR sequence derives from a young man in good health and CMV-seronegative. Here the CDR3 DNA reads TGTGCCAGCAGTAATTACCCCGACAGGGTGAACACTGAAGCTTTCTTT. Translating gives CASSNYPDRVNTEAFF.